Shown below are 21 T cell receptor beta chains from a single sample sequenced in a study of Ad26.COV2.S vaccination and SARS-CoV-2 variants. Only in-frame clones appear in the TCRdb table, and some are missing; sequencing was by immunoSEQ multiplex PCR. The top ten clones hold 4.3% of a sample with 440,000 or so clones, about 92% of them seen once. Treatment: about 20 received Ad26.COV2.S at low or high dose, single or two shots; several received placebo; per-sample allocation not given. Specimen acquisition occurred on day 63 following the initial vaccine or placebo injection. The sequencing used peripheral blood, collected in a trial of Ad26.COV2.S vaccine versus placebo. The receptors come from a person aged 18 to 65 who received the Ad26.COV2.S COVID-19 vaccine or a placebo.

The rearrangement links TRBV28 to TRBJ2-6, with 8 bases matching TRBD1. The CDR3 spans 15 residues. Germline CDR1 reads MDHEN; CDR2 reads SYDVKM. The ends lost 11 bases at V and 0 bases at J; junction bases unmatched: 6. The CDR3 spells CASTGATSGANVLTF. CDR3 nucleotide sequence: TGTGCCTCGACAGGGGCGACCTCTGGGGCCAACGTCCTGACTTTC.

The CDR3 here is CASSVSGLSYNEQFF. The CDR3 nucleotides are TGTGCCAGCAGCGTTAGCGGCCTATCCTACAATGAGCAGTTCTTC. The J gene is TRBJ2-1, the V gene TRBV9, with D maybe TRBD2 (6 bases). Trimming shortened V by 2 bases and J by 1 base, and 10 bases separated the two germline ends. Germline CDR1 reads SGDLS; CDR2 reads YYNGEE. The CDR3 is 15 amino acids.

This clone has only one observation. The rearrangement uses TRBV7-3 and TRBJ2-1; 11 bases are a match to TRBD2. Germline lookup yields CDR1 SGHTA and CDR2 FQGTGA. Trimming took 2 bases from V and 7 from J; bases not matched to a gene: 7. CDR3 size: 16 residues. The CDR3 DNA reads TGTGCCAGCAGCTTAGTATCCCTAGCGGGAGGTAATGAGCAGTTCTTC. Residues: CASSLVSLAGGNEQFF.

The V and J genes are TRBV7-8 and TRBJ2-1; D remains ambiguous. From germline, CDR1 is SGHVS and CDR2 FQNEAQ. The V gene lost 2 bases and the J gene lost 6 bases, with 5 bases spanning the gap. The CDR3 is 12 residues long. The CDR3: CASSLRVNEQFF. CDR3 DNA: TGTGCCAGCAGCTTACGGGTCAATGAGCAGTTCTTC.

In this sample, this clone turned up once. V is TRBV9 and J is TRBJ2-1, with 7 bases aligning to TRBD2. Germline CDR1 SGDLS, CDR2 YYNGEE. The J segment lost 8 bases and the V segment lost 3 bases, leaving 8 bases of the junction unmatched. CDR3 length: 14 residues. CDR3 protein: CASSARLAGDEQFF. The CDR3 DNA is TGTGCCAGCAGCGCCAGACTAGCCGGGGATGAGCAGTTCTTC.

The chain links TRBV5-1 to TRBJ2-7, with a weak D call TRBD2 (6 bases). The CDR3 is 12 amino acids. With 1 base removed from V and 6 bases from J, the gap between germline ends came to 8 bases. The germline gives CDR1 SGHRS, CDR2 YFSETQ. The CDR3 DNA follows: TGCGCCAGCAGCTTGTTCGGGGGCGAGCAGTACTTC. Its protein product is CASSLFGGEQYF.

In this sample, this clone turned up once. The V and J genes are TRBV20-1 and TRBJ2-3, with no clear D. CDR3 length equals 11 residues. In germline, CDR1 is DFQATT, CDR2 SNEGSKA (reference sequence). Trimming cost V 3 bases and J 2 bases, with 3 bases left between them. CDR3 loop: CSASYTDTQYF. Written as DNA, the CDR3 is TGCAGTGCTAGTTACACAGATACGCAGTATTTT.

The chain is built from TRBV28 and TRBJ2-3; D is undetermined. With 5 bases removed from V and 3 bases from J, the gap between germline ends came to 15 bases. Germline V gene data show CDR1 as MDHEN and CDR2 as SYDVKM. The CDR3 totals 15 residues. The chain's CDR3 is CASSPSRTGTDTQYF. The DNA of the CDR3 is TGTGCCAGCAGTCCCTCCAGGACCGGGACAGATACGCAGTATTTT.

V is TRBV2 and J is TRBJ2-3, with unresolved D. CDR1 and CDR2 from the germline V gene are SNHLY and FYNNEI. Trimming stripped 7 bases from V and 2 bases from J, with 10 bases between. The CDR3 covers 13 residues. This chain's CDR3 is CASTGRLTDTQYF. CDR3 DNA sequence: TGTGCCAGCACGGGTCGACTCACAGATACGCAGTATTTT.

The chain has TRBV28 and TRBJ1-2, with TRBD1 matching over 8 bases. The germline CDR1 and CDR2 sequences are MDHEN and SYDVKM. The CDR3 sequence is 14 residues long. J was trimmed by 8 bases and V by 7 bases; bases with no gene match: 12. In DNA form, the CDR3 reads TGTGCCAGCATTACGGCCGGGGACAGGACGGGCTACACCTTC. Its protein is CASITAGDRTGYTF.

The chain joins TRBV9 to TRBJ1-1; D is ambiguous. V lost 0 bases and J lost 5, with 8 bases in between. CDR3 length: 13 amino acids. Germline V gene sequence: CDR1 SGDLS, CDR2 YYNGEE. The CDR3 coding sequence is TGTGCCAGCAGCGTAGGGGGAATGACTGAAGCTTTCTTT. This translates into CASSVGGMTEAFF.

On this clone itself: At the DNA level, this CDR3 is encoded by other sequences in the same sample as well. In DNA, the CDR3 is TGTGCCATCAGCGGACAGGGATTGAACACTGAAGCTTTCTTT. Amino acids: CAISGQGLNTEAFF. The chain recombines TRBV10-3 with TRBJ1-1; 8 bases are shared with TRBD1. Per germline, CDR1 ENHRY and CDR2 SYGVKD. Unmatched junction bases numbered 3, after V lost 6 bases and J lost 0 bases. The CDR3 extends over 14 amino acids.

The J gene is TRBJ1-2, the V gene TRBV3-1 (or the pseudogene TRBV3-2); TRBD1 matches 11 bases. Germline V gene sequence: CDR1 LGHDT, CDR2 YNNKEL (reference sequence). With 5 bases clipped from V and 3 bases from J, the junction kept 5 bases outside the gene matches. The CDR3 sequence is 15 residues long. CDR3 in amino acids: CASSEAGQGDYGYTF. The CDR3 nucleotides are TGTGCCAGCAGCGAAGCGGGACAGGGGGACTATGGCTACACCTTC.

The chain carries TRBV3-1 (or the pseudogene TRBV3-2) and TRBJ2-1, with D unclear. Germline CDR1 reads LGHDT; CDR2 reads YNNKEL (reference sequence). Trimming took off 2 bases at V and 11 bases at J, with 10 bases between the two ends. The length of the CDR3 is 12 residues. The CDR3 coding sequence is TGTGCCAGCAGCCAAAAAACTTTCCAGCAGTTCTTC. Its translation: CASSQKTFQQFF.

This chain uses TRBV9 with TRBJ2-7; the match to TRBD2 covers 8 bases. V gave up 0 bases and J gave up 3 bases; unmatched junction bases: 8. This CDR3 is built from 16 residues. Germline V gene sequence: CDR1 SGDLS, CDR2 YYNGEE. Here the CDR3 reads CASSVGDSGDGYEQYF. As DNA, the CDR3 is TGTGCCAGCAGCGTAGGAGATAGCGGGGATGGCTACGAGCAGTACTTC.

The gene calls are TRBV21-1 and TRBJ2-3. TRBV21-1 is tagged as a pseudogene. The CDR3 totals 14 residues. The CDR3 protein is CASSNKLDTDTQYF. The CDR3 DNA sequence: TGTGCCAGCAGCAATAAGCTGGATACAGATACGCAGTATTTT.

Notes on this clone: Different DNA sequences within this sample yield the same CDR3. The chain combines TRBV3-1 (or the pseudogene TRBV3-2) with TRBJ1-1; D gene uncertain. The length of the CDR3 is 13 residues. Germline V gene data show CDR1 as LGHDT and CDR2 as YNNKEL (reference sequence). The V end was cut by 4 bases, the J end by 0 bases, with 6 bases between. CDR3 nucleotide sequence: TGTGCCAGCAGCCTCAAGATGAACACTGAAGCTTTCTTT. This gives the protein CASSLKMNTEAFF.

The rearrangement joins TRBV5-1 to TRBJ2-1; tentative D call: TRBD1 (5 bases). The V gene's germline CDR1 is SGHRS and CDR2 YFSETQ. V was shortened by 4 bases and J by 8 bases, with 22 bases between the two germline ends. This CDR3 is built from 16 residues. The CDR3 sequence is CASSVGRQGLMDEQFF. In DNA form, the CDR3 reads TGCGCCAGCAGCGTCGGTCGGCAGGGATTAATGGATGAGCAGTTCTTC.

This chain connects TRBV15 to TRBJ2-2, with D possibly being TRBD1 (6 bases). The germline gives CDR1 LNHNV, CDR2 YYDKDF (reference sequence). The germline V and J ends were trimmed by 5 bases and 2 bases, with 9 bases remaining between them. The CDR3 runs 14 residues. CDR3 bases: TGTGCCACCAGCCAGGGACATAACACCGGGGAGCTGTTTTTT. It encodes CATSQGHNTGELFF.

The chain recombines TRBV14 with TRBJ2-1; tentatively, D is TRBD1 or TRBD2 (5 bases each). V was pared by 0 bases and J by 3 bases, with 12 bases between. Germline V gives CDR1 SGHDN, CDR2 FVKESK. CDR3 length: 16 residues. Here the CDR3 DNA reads TGTGCCAGCAGCCAAGAGAGGGTAGGGGTCTACAATGAGCAGTTCTTC. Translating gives CASSQERVGVYNEQFF.

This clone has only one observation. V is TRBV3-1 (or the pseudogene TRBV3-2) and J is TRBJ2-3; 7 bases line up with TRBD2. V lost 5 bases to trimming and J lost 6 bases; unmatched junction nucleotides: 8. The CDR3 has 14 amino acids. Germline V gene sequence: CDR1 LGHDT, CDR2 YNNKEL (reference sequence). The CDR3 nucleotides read TGTGCCAGCAGCGCTCGGACTAGTTTGGATACGCAGTATTTT. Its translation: CASSARTSLDTQYF.